What follows describes a single T cell receptor (beta chain). The antigen remains undetermined. The data were taken from a study of T cells after posttransplantation cyclophosphamide. The related graft donor's blood sample was taken on the day of bone marrow donation. The CDR3 contains 15 residues. Germline CDR1 is SGHTA and CDR2 is FQGNSA. V was shortened by 0 bases and J by 1 base, with 9 bases between the two germline ends. Study conclusions and caveats: Skin or GI-infiltrating T cells shared few TRB sequences with blood. Donor-recipient repertoire similarity was low at 1-2 months, rising over year one. TRB clonality was highly associated with recipient CMV seropositivity and reactivation.

Assay used: immunoSEQ multiplex PCR; TCRdb lists only in-frame clones, some missing. The table has tens of thousands of clones, 94% seen once. The sample was PBMCs. This TCR came from a woman in her twenties or thirties in good health and a related stem cell transplant donor. V is TRBV7-2 and J is TRBJ1-1; D is possibly TRBD1 (5 bases). The CDR3 here is CASSLAGGQNTEAFF. The CDR3 DNA reads TGTGCCAGCAGCTTAGCAGGCGGACAGAACACTGAAGCTTTCTTT.